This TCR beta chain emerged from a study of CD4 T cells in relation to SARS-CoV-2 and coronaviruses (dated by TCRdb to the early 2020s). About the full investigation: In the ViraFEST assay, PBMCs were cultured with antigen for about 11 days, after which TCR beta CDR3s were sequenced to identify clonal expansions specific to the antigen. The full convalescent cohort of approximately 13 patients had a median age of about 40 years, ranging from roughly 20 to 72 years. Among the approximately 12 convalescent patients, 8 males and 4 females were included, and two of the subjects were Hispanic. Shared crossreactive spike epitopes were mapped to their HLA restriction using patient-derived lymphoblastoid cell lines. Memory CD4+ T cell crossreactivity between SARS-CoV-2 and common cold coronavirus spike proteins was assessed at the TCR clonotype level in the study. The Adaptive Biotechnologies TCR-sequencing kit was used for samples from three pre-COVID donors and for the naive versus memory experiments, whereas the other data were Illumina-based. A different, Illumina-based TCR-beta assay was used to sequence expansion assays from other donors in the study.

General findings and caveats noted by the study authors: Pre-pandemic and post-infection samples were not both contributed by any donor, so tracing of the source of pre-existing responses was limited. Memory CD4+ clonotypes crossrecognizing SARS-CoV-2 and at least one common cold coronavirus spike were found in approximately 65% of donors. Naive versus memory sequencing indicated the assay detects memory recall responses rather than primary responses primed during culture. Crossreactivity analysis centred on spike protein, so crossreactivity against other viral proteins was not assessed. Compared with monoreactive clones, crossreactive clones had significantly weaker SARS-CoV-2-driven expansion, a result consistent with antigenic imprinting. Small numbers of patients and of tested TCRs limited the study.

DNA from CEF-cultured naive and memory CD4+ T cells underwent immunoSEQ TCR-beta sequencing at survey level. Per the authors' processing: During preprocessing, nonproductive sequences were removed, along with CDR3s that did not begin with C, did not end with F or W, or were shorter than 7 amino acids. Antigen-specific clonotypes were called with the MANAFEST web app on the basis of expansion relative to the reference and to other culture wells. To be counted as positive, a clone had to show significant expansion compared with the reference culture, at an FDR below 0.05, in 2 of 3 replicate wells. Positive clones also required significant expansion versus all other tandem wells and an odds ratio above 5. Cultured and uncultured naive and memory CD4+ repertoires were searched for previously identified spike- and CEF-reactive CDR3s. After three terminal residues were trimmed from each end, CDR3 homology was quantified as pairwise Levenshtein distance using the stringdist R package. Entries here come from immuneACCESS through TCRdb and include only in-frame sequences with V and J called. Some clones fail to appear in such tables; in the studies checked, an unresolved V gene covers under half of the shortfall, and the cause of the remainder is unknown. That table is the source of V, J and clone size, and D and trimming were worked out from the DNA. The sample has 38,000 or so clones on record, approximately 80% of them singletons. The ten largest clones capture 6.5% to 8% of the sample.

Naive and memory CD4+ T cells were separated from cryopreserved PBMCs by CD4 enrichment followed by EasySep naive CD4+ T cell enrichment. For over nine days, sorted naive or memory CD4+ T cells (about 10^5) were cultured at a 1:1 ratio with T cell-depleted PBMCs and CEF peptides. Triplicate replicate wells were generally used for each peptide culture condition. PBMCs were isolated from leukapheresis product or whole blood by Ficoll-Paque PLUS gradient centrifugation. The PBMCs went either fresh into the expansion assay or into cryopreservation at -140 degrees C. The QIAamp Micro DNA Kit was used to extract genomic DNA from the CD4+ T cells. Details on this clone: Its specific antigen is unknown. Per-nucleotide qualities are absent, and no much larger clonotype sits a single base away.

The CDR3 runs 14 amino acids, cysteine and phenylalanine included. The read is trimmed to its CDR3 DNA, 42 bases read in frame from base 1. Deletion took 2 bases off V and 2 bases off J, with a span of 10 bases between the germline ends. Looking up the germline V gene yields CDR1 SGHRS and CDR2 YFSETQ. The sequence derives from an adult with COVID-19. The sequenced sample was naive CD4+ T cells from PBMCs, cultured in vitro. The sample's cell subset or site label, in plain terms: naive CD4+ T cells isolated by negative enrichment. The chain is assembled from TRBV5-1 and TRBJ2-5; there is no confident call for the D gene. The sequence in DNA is TGCGCCAGCAGCTTATCAACAGCACAAGAGACCCAGTACTTC. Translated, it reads CASSLSTAQETQYF.